These 21 T cell receptor beta chains were sequenced from one sample in a study of T-cell memory formation after mild COVID-19. TCRdb reprocessed the 5' RACE reads with MiXCR, giving one entry per CDR3 protein. The sample yields around 80,000 distinct CDR3 sequences, approximately 15% seen once. Sequenced: PBMCs or a T cell subset sorted from them (not recorded which). Receptor source: an adult woman who had mild COVID-19 (a few samples of this study predate the infection). Cell type and time point are not known.

By frequency in the sample, this clonotype is large. The chain is built from TRBV5-4 and TRBJ1-2, with D uncertain. This CDR3 has 15 residues. CDR1 and CDR2 from the germline V gene are SGHNT and YYREEE (reference sequence). The V end lost 0 bases, the J end lost 2 bases, and 11 bases lay between the germline ends. The CDR3 region is CASSLEKGVNYGYTF. The CDR3 DNA reads TGTGCCAGCAGCTTGGAGAAGGGAGTCAACTATGGCTACACCTTC.

The V and J genes are TRBV5-1 and TRBJ2-7; D unresolved. Germline CDR1 and CDR2: SGHRS and YFSETQ. This CDR3 comprises 14 residues. The V end was cut by 0 bases, the J end by 4 bases, with 11 bases between. The CDR3 loop is CASSLVGSFYEQYF. The CDR3 coding sequence is TGCGCCAGCAGCTTGGTCGGGTCATTTTACGAGCAGTACTTC.

This chain joins TRBV30 and TRBJ1-4; D may be TRBD1 (5 bases). This CDR3 comprises 13 residues. Germline CDR1 and CDR2: GTSNPN and SVGIG (reference sequence). Trimming pared 5 bases from V and 2 bases from J, leaving 9 bases between. CDR3 loop: CAWDGATNEKLFF. The DNA for the CDR3 is TGTGCCTGGGATGGGGCGACTAATGAAAAACTGTTTTTT.

A few counts support this clonotype. The V call is TRBV27, the J call TRBJ2-3; 14 nucleotides line up with TRBD2. This CDR3 has 20 amino acids. Unmatched junction bases numbered 10, after V lost 1 base and J lost 1 base. Germline assignment: CDR1 MNHEY and CDR2 SMNVEV (reference sequence). CDR3 sequence reads: CASSLWSPPGLAGGTDTQYF. The CDR3 bases are TGTGCCAGCAGTTTATGGTCACCTCCGGGACTAGCGGGAGGCACAGATACGCAGTATTTT.

This clonotype came up a few times. The chain is built from TRBV15 and TRBJ2-5, with 12 nucleotides matching TRBD2. After removal of 4 bases from V and 2 bases from J, the junction contained 2 bases not matched to a gene. Germline V lookup: CDR1 LNHNV, CDR2 YYDKDF (reference sequence). The CDR3 totals 15 residues. As DNA, the CDR3 is TGTGCCACCAGCACCGGACTAGCGGGGCAAGAGACCCAGTACTTC. This sequence encodes CATSTGLAGQETQYF.

The chain couples TRBV9 to TRBJ2-5, with 9 bases lining up with TRBD2. The CDR3 runs 15 residues. The trim removed 4 bases at V and 1 base at J, leaving 5 bases unmatched. In germline, CDR1 is SGDLS, CDR2 YYNGEE. The CDR3 DNA reads TGTGCCAGCAGCAACGGACTAGCGTCCCAAGAGACCCAGTACTTC. It yields the protein CASSNGLASQETQYF.

CDR3 coding DNA: TGTGCCAGCAGTACAGGACCAACAGATACGCAGTATTTT. Translation gives CASSTGPTDTQYF. The V gene is TRBV12-3 or TRBV12-4, the J gene TRBJ2-3; TRBD1 might be the D (5 bases). The CDR3 totals 13 residues. With 5 bases removed from V and 3 bases from J, the gap between germline ends came to 9 bases.

V and J are TRBV2 and TRBJ2-3; 9 bases are shared with TRBD2. The CDR3 has 19 amino acids. CDR1 and CDR2 (germline): SNHLY, FYNNEI. Trimming removed 6 bases from V and 1 base from J; junction bases left unmatched: 17. CDR3 nucleotides: TGTGCCAGCAGCGTCCTAGCGGGGACTCATAGAATCGGCACAGATACGCAGTATTTT. This sequence encodes CASSVLAGTHRIGTDTQYF.

Many counts were recorded for this clonotype. The CDR3 DNA follows: TGTGCCAGCAGCTTAAATCAGGGCTACGAGCAGTACTTC. Its translation is CASSLNQGYEQYF. This chain connects TRBV7-3 to TRBJ2-7; a possible D gene is TRBD1 (5 bases). Germline V gene data show CDR1 as SGHTA and CDR2 as FQGTGA. Between the trimmed V and J ends, which lost 1 base and 3 bases, there was a span of 7 bases. This CDR3 is 13 amino acids long.

This clonotype has only a few counts. The chain employs TRBV6-5 and TRBJ2-1, with D uncertain. This CDR3 contains 16 residues. CDR1 and CDR2 from the germline V gene are MNHEY and SVGAGI. V was clipped by 3 bases and J by 1 base, with 13 bases between them. The CDR3 spells CASSYELARSYNEQFF. The CDR3 DNA is TGTGCCAGCAGTTATGAGTTAGCCCGATCCTACAATGAGCAGTTCTTC.

The J gene is TRBJ1-3, the V gene TRBV5-1, with no clear D. This CDR3 region has 15 residues. The germline CDR1 and CDR2 sequences are SGHRS and YFSETQ. Between the trimmed V and J ends, which lost 0 bases and 4 bases, there was a span of 11 bases. The CDR3 reads CASSLGFSSGNTIYF. The CDR3 nucleotides read TGCGCCAGCAGCTTGGGCTTCAGTTCCGGAAACACCATATATTTT.

This chain uses TRBV27 with TRBJ2-7; 10 positions match TRBD2. CDR1 is MNHEY, CDR2 SMNVEV, per germline (reference sequence). V shed 5 bases, J shed 3 bases, and the junction held 7 bases outside the gene matches. This CDR3 is 15 amino acids long. CDR3 residues: CASSPSSGGFYEQYF. The CDR3 DNA is TGTGCCAGCAGTCCATCTAGCGGGGGTTTCTACGAGCAGTACTTC.

This clonotype occurred many times. V gene TRBV29-1 combines with J gene TRBJ2-7; 7 nucleotides align to TRBD1. Germline loops: CDR1 SQVTM, CDR2 ANQGSEA. The CDR3 spans 13 residues. With V trimmed by 7 bases and J by 2 bases, 8 bases remained unmatched. The CDR3 spells CSELRDRAYEQYF. The CDR3 nucleotides read TGCAGCGAACTAAGGGACAGAGCCTACGAGCAGTACTTC.

The chain couples TRBV6-5 to TRBJ2-1; D tentatively reads TRBD1 or TRBD2 (5 bases each). This CDR3 spans 14 amino acids. Trimming removed 6 bases from V and 6 bases from J, with 15 bases in between. The germline V gene has CDR1 MNHEY and CDR2 SVGAGI. The CDR3 DNA sequence: TGTGCCAGCAGGACCGGGACCGACGTCAATGAGCAGTTCTTC. It codes for CASRTGTDVNEQFF.

This clonotype was recorded a few times. The rearrangement uses TRBV5-1 and TRBJ2-7; 7 bases are a match to TRBD1. Trimming cost V 5 bases and J 3 bases; bases outside gene matches: 5. Per germline, CDR1 SGHRS and CDR2 YFSETQ. CDR3 length equals 13 residues. The CDR3 is CASRTGTVYEQYF. CDR3 coding DNA: TGCGCCAGCAGAACCGGGACAGTCTACGAGCAGTACTTC.

The V gene is TRBV11-2, the J gene TRBJ2-3; D not resolved. V was cut by 4 bases and J by 3 bases, with 14 bases left in between. This CDR3 comprises 15 residues. Germline V gene lookup returns CDR1 SGHAT and CDR2 FQNNGV. DNA for the CDR3: TGTGCCAGCAGCTCCCGAAGTGGGGAAACAGATACGCAGTATTTT. It translates to CASSSRSGETDTQYF.

The chain has TRBV12-3 or TRBV12-4 and TRBJ2-2; 7 bases fit TRBD1. The V gene end was trimmed by 4 bases and the J gene end by 5 bases; junction bases not matched to a gene: 16. This CDR3 comprises 18 residues. Here the CDR3 DNA reads TGTGCCAGCAGTTCCTCCGGGACAGACCTTTCGGGGACCGGGGAGCTGTTTTTT. Protein: CASSSSGTDLSGTGELFF.

This clonotype was counted a few times. This chain joins TRBV12-3 or TRBV12-4 and TRBJ2-1; 8 bases map to TRBD1. The CDR3 is 15 residues long. V shed 4 bases and J 8 bases; nucleotides not matched to a gene: 10. The CDR3, as DNA: TGTGCCAGCAGTTCTCGGGACAGGATTGACGATGAGCAGTTCTTC. This sequence encodes CASSSRDRIDDEQFF.

The gene calls are TRBV4-2 and TRBJ1-1; D possibly corresponds to TRBD1 (5 bases). The CDR3 runs to 15 residues. Looked up from germline, CDR1 is LGHNA and CDR2 is YNFKEQ. V was cut by 0 bases and J by 4 bases, with 12 bases left in between. The CDR3 is CASSQEDTGPTEAFF. The DNA for the CDR3 is TGTGCCAGCAGCCAAGAGGATACAGGCCCCACTGAAGCTTTCTTT.

The CDR3 here is CASSPNGNEQYF. The CDR3 DNA reads as TGTGCCAGCAGCCCCAACGGGAACGAGCAGTACTTC. This sequence joins TRBV7-9 and TRBJ2-7, with D maybe TRBD2 (5 bases). The length of the CDR3 is 12 residues. CDR1 is SEHNR, CDR2 FQNEAQ, per germline (reference sequence). With 5 bases removed from V and 5 bases from J, the gap between germline ends came to 10 bases.

V and J are TRBV6-6 and TRBJ2-7; D gene unclear. From germline, CDR1 is MNHNY and CDR2 SVGAGI (reference sequence). Trimming left V 5 bases short and J 2 bases short, with 4 bases between. The CDR3 covers 11 residues. The CDR3 region has the DNA TGTGCCAGCAGTGCCGCCTACGAGCAGTACTTC. Residues: CASSAAYEQYF.